The T cell receptor (beta chain) under discussion was sequenced for a study of CD4+ T cells in melanoma (dated by TCRdb to 2021 to 2024). With respect to the entire study: Neoantigen-specific CD4+ T cells in human melanoma were investigated in the study. General study outcomes and caveats: Diverse differentiation states were reported to be shown by neoantigen-specific CD4+ T cells in melanoma. Neoantigen-specific CD4+ T cells were reported to be correlated with the function of CD8+ T cells, macrophages and B cells.

The donors were people with melanoma. In its sample, this clone was seen once. Its antigen is not yet known. No much larger clone exists at a distance of one base, and base qualities are not known. The library was generated by the immunoSEQ multiplex PCR assay. TCRdb stores this immuneACCESS table with in-frame sequences only. Part of the clones is absent; in the studies checked, under half of the shortfall reflects unresolved V genes, and no reason is known for the rest. The sample table lists about 9,600 clones, less than 75% of them with a count of one. The ten largest clones take up approximately 24% of the sample. The sample comprised cells from a culture (not recorded whether cultured in vitro). This TCR was sampled from a human donor with melanoma.

The CDR3 corresponds to CASSYSGQDGELFF. The DNA reads TGTGCCAGCAGTTACTCCGGACAGGATGGGGAGCTGTTTTTT. This receptor chain uses TRBV6-5 and TRBJ2-2, with 7 bases aligning to TRBD1. Measured from the cysteine to the phenylalanine, the CDR3 is 14 residues long. Only CDR3 DNA is held: 42 bases, read in frame from base 1. Here V drops 0 bases and J drops 8 bases, and the junction holds 3 bases not matched to any gene. The germline V gene gives CDR1 as MNHEY and CDR2 as SVGAGI.